Sequencing of this T cell receptor (beta chain) was carried out in a study of T-cell memory formation after mild COVID-19. Study-level results: Clones that got smaller from day 15 to 85 had even CD4/CD8, while clones growing later tipped toward CD4+. Pre-infection memory harbored some responding clones, suggesting cross-reactive memory joined.

Note on this clonotype: Its antigen is unknown.

TCRdb called the 5' RACE reads again in MiXCR, with one record for every CDR3 protein. The sample carries about 310,000 distinct CDR3 sequences, approximately 15% recorded once. This TCR came from a man younger than 30 who had mild COVID-19 (a few samples of this study predate the infection). Cell type and time point are not known. The material sequenced was PBMCs or a T cell subset sorted from them (not recorded which).

The CDR3 sequence: CASSELGGRYGYTF. The CDR3 nucleotides are TGTGCCAGCAGTGAACTGGGGGGCAGGTATGGCTACACCTTC. The chain carries TRBV25-1 and TRBJ1-2, with a weak D call TRBD1 (6 bases). Germline-derived CDR1 and CDR2 are MGHDK and SYGVNS. The V end was cut by 2 bases, the J end by 5 bases, with 12 bases between. CDR3 length: 14 residues.